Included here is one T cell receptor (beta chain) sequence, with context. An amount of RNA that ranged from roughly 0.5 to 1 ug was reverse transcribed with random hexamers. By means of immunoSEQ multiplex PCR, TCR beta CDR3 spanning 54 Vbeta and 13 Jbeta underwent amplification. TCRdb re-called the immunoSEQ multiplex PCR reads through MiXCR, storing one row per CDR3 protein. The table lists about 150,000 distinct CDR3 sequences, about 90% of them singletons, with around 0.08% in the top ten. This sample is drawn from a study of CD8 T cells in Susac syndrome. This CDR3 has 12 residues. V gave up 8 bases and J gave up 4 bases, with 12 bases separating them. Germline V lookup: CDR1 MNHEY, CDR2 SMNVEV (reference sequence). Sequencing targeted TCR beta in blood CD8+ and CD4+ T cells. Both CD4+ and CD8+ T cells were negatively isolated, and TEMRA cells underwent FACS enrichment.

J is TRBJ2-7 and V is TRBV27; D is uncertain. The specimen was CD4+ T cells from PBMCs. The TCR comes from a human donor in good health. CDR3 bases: TGTGCCAGCCTGCAGGTAAGGTACGAGCAGTACTTC. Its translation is CASLQVRYEQYF.